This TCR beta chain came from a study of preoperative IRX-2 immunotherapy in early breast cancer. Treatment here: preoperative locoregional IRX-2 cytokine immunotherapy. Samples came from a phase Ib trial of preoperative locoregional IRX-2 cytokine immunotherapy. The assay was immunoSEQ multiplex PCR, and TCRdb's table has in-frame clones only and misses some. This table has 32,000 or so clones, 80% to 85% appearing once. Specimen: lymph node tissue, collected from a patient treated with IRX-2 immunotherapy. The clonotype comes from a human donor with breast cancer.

This CDR3 is CASTGAARTGELFF. The CDR3 DNA is TGTGCCAGCACTGGGGCGGCGAGGACCGGGGAGCTGTTTTTT. The chain employs TRBV6-8 and TRBJ2-2, with D possibly TRBD1 on 5 matching bases. Germline CDR1 and CDR2: MNHGY and SAAAGT. Between the trimmed V and J ends, which lost 7 bases and 5 bases, there was a span of 14 bases. This CDR3 region has 14 residues.